The rows below give T cell receptor beta chains drawn from one sample of a study of shared clonotypes between healthy human individuals. The data were produced by immunoSEQ multiplex PCR, yet TCRdb's version contains in-frame clones alone and is incomplete. The repertoire includes 2.3 million or so clones, 80% to 95% of them detected once, and 0.39% sits in the top ten. Sequencing input: naive CD4+ T cells from PBMCs. The receptors come from a man between 18 and 35 years old in good health. Some clones in this sample may be carry-over from other donors' samples. The CDR3 runs from the conserved cysteine through the conserved F or W. D genes are given only for firm matches. Size is omitted from some rows. Given values are once, few, many or a class for expanded clones.

J,V,D,size,DNA,CDR3
TRBJ2-1,TRBV19,TRBD2,.,TGTGCCAGTAGTATCTTTAGCGGGACCTACAATGAGCAGTTCTTC,CASSIFSGTYNEQFF
TRBJ2-2,TRBV9,.,.,TGTGCCAGCAGCGTAGCGGGGGACGCCGGGGAGCTGTTTTTT,CASSVAGDAGELFF
TRBJ1-2,TRBV7-9,.,once,TGTGCCAGCAGCCTACAGGATAACTATGGCTACACCTTC,CASSLQDNYGYTF
TRBJ1-2,TRBV10-3,TRBD1,.,TGTGCCATCAGTGAAGACAGGGGGCGCGCCTATGGCTACACCTTC,CAISEDRGRAYGYTF
TRBJ2-1,TRBV5-1,.,.,TGCGCCAGCAGCTCAACATTGGGGAGCTCCTACAATGAGCAGTTCTTC,CASSSTLGSSYNEQFF
TRBJ1-1,TRBV7-9,.,.,TGTGCCAGCAGCTTGGTCATGGGGGGAAACACTGAAGCTTTCTTT,CASSLVMGGNTEAFF
TRBJ1-2,TRBV29-1,.,.,TGCAGCGTTGAACACTATTATGGCTACACCTTC,CSVEHYYGYTF
TRBJ2-6,TRBV18,.,.,TGTGCCAGCTCACCACTGGGACGGACCACTTATTCGGCCAACGTCCTGACTTTC,CASSPLGRTTYSANVLTF
TRBJ2-2,TRBV7-2,.,once,TGTGCCAGCAGCCTACTAGGGACAAACACCGGGGAGCTGTTTTTT,CASSLLGTNTGELFF
TRBJ1-4,TRBV7-9,TRBD1,.,TGTGCCAGCAGCGTGGGACAGGGGGCAACTAATGAAAAACTGTTTTTT,CASSVGQGATNEKLFF
TRBJ2-3,TRBV28,.,.,TGTGCCAGCAGTTCTCCGCTGGTAAGGAACTCGGGCCGCGGTACGCAGTATTTT,CASSSPLVRNSGRGTQYF
TRBJ2-5,TRBV6-1,TRBD1,.,TGTGCCAGCAGTGAAGCCCTAGGACAGGGAGCGGAGACCCAGTACTTC,CASSEALGQGAETQYF
TRBJ1-2,TRBV6-1,.,.,TGTGCCAGCAGTGTGGGGTCCCCCTATGGCTACACCTTC,CASSVGSPYGYTF
TRBJ1-3,TRBV4-1,TRBD1,.,TGCGCCAGCAGCCCGACAGGGGCCTTCTCTGGAAACACCATATATTTT,CASSPTGAFSGNTIYF
TRBJ2-1,TRBV5-1,.,.,TGCGCCAGCAGCTTGACTAGGAATGAGCAGTTCTTC,CASSLTRNEQFF
TRBJ2-7,TRBV29-1,.,.,TGCAGCGCCGCGGACTGGGTGGAGCAGTACTTC,CSAADWVEQYF
TRBJ1-1,TRBV7-3,.,.,TGTGCCAGCAGCTCATCCAAGCTACCCAGACTTTCGAACACTGAAGCTTTCTTT,CASSSSKLPRLSNTEAFF
TRBJ2-7,TRBV11-2,TRBD2,.,TGTGCCAGCAGCTCATACTCCGGGACTAACCAATACGAGCAGTACTTC,CASSSYSGTNQYEQYF
TRBJ2-7,TRBV6-1,TRBD1,.,TGTGCCAGCAGTGTCACTTATGGGGACAGGGTCCACGAGCAGTACTTC,CASSVTYGDRVHEQYF
TRBJ2-7,TRBV7-8,TRBD2,.,TGTGCCAGCAGCCTCTTAGTGGCGGGAGTCCACGAGCAGTACTTC,CASSLLVAGVHEQYF
TRBJ1-1,TRBV5-4,.,.,TGTGCCAGCAGCTGGGGGACACCGAACACTGAAGCTTTCTTT,CASSWGTPNTEAFF
TRBJ2-5,TRBV11-1,.,.,TGTGCCAGCGGACGGGAGCCTTTGGGGGGAACCCAGTACTTC,CASGREPLGGTQYF
TRBJ1-5,TRBV5-1,.,.,TGCGCCAGCAGCCCAGATAGCAATCAGCCCCAGCATTTT,CASSPDSNQPQHF
TRBJ1-2,TRBV5-1,TRBD1,.,TGCGCCAGCAGCTTCGGGTACAGGGGAGCATATGGCTACACCTTC,CASSFGYRGAYGYTF